Many counts were recorded for the clone carrying this T cell receptor beta chain. Antigen unknown. All patients reached thyroid surgery having received no treatment beforehand. In the authors' methods: A distant-metastasis classifier for papillary thyroid cancer was built using CDR3 differences across clinicopathological groups. TCRdb used MiXCR to call clones anew from the PCR reads. The V and J calls were determined by TCRdb, not by the authors. The sample records more than 15,000 clones, around a quarter being singletons. These data originate in a study of metastatic and nonmetastatic thyroid tumors. General study points: For both blood and tumor, malignant thyroid tumors reportedly showed significantly higher TCR beta diversity than benign nodules did.

Specimen: blood. The clonotype comes from a female donor with papillary thyroid cancer or a benign thyroid nodule (not recorded which). Some clones in this sample may be carry-over from other donors' samples.

The CDR3 DNA is TGTGCCAGCAGCCGACAGGGGATAGAAGCTTTCTTT. Translated: CASSRQGIEAFF. The chain employs TRBV7-2 and TRBJ1-1; 8 bases match TRBD1. Trimming took 5 bases from V and 8 from J; bases not matched to a gene: 4. Germline-derived CDR1 and CDR2 are SGHTA and FQGNSA. This CDR3 is built from 12 residues.